This T cell receptor beta chain was recovered during a study of T cell repertoires in cytomegalovirus infection. Study-wide background: HLA-B-restricted CMV epitopes that are well studied were used alongside recently identified HLA-C-restricted ones. Matching HLA type and CMV infection were both indicated by public TCR beta signatures.

This clonotype was recorded many times. The target antigen is unknown. Regarding the study as a whole: Accumulated public TCR beta family frequency recognized individuals carrying CMV together with the relevant HLA. HLA-C-restricted CMV clonotypes gave the most frequent clonotype in two of eight donors.

Via MiXCR, TCRdb re-called the reads, giving one row per CDR3 protein. Among about 47,000 distinct CDR3 sequences listed, under 20% were seen once. Germline V gives CDR1 SGHAT, CDR2 FQNNGV. V was pared by 5 bases and J by 5 bases, with 18 bases between. The CDR3 is 15 residues long. The chain employs TRBV11-2 and TRBJ2-5, with D possibly matching TRBD2 (5 bases). The sample consisted of CD8+ T cells from cultured PBMCs, taken from culture after CMV antigen stimulation. The sequence derives from a human donor in good health (CMV status not recorded). Some clones in this sample may be carry-over from other donors' samples. The DNA for the CDR3 is TGTGCCAGCAGCCCGCGCCGGGAATTGAGGGAGACCCAGTACTTC. Translating gives CASSPRRELRETQYF.